The 8 T cell receptor beta chains below come from one sample, sequenced in a study of shared clonotypes between healthy human individuals (dated by TCRdb to about 2020). The library was obtained by the immunoSEQ multiplex PCR assay. Not all clones reach the TCRdb copy of this immuneACCESS table, which keeps in-frame sequences only. Checked studies attribute under half of the gap to unresolved V genes and leave the rest unexplained. The table for this sample lists under 150,000 clones; about 63% of them were counted only once. The ten biggest clones cover roughly 25% of the sample. The specimen was memory CD8+ T cells sorted from blood. Taken with the paper, the label for cell subset or site translates to: CD45RO+ cells pooled with CCR7-negative TemRA cells. These receptor sequences come from a woman in her 30s in good health.

The chain carries TRBV28 and TRBJ2-7, with unresolved D. There are 13 residues in the CDR3. Between the trimmed V and J ends, which lost 2 bases and 4 bases, there was a span of 9 bases. CDR1 MDHEN and CDR2 SYDVKM come from the germline V gene. The CDR3 coding sequence is TGTGCCAGCAGTTTAGGGTCCTTTTACGAGCAGTACTTC. Protein: CASSLGSFYEQYF.

The CDR3 DNA reads as TGTGCCAGCAGCTTGGCAGTTAGCGTCACCTACGAGCAGTACTTC. Translated, it gives CASSLAVSVTYEQYF. The V gene is TRBV5-5, the J gene TRBJ2-7; D perhaps matches TRBD2 (5 bases). Trimming cost V 0 bases and J 2 bases, with 12 bases left between them. CDR3 size: 15 residues. Per the germline V gene, CDR1 is SGHKS and CDR2 is YYEKEE (reference sequence).

This clone was seen a single time. The J gene is TRBJ2-7, the V gene TRBV19, with 9 positions matching TRBD1. Unmatched junction bases numbered 7, after V lost 5 bases and J lost 2 bases. This CDR3 comprises 15 residues. Germline CDR1 LNHDA, CDR2 SQIVND (reference sequence). CDR3: CASSLGQGWAYEQYF. The CDR3 DNA sequence: TGTGCCAGTAGTCTAGGACAGGGGTGGGCCTACGAGCAGTACTTC.

A single count supports this clone. V usage is TRBV19 and J usage is TRBJ1-2, with D perhaps matching TRBD1 (6 bases). This CDR3 has 12 residues. The V gene's germline CDR1 is LNHDA and CDR2 SQIVND (reference sequence). Trimming took 10 bases from V and 4 from J, leaving 13 bases between them. The CDR3 reads CATTLGAYGYTF. CDR3 sequence (DNA): TGTGCCACAACGCTGGGGGCCTATGGCTACACCTTC.

This sequence joins TRBV4-2 and TRBJ1-5, with D unclear. Germline V gene sequence: CDR1 LGHNA, CDR2 YNFKEQ. The CDR3 is made up of 13 amino acids. V was clipped by 2 bases and J by 0 bases, with 2 bases between them. The CDR3 DNA is TGTGCCAGCAGCCAATATAGCAATCAGCCCCAGCATTTT. Translated: CASSQYSNQPQHF.

The chain recombines TRBV6-1 with TRBJ2-7, with 9 positions matching TRBD1. V dropped 3 bases and J dropped 7; count of bases not matched to a gene: 19. CDR1 and CDR2 (germline): MNHNS, SASEGT. The CDR3 is 18 residues long. This chain's CDR3 is CASSDPAMDRGDGWEQYF. Here the CDR3 DNA reads TGTGCCAGCAGTGACCCGGCCATGGACAGGGGAGACGGCTGGGAGCAGTACTTC.

The rearrangement uses TRBV27 and TRBJ2-7; TRBD2 aligns across 13 bases. V lost 3 bases, J lost 5 bases, and 4 bases stayed unmatched. This CDR3 has 15 residues. Per the germline V gene, CDR1 is MNHEY and CDR2 is SMNVEV (reference sequence). The CDR3 sequence is CASSFRTSGSNEQYF. The CDR3 DNA reads TGTGCCAGCAGTTTCAGGACTAGCGGGAGTAACGAGCAGTACTTC.

This chain uses TRBV5-6 with TRBJ1-2; 8 nucleotides match TRBD1. This CDR3 region has 14 residues. Germline CDR1 reads SGHDT; CDR2 reads YYEEEE. V lost 4 bases and J lost 6; bases outside the gene matches: 8. In nucleotides, the CDR3 is TGTGCCAGCAGCGCAGACAGGGGTTACAATGGCTACACCTTC. It codes for CASSADRGYNGYTF.